A single sample gave rise to the 18 T cell receptor beta chains below, sequenced in a study of T-cell reconstitution after alpha-beta-depleted transplantation in children. Unique molecular identifiers featured in how the TCRbeta library was prepared. TCRdb called the PCR reads again in MiXCR, with one record for every CDR3 protein. Of hundreds of thousands of distinct CDR3 sequences in the sample, around 15% were seen once. The sequences come from PBMCs, mostly from graft donor cells, collected 360 days after TCRalphabeta/CD19-depleted stem cell transplant. The receptors here all came from a male patient between 2 and 10 years old who had a stem cell transplant for acute lymphoblastic leukemia, so the T cells may come from the graft donor.

This clonotype was picked up a small number of times. The gene calls are TRBV20-1 and TRBJ1-1; TRBD1 matches 7 bases. CDR1 DFQATT and CDR2 SNEGSKA come from the germline V gene (reference sequence). The CDR3 is 14 amino acids. V shed 6 bases and J 2 bases; nucleotides not matched to a gene: 9. As DNA, the CDR3 is TGCAGTGCCCCGGACAGGCGGTTAAACACTGAAGCTTTCTTT. Encoded protein: CSAPDRRLNTEAFF.

Ten or more counts support this clonotype. The chain carries TRBV28 and TRBJ2-3, with D possibly TRBD2 on 6 matching bases. V lost 3 bases and J 1 base, leaving 17 bases between the germline ends. The CDR3 is 17 residues long. The V gene's germline CDR1 is MDHEN and CDR2 SYDVKM. CDR3 sequence reads: CASSFLAPAIRTDTQYF. The CDR3 DNA is TGTGCCAGCAGTTTCCTAGCGCCAGCGATTCGCACAGATACGCAGTATTTT. The full variable domain, rest sourced from reference TRBV28 and TRBJ2-3, is DVKVTQSSRYLVKRTGEKVFLECVQDMDHENMFWYRQDPGLGLRLIYFSYDVKMKEKGDIPEGYSVSREKKERFSLILESASTNQTSMYLCASSFLAPAIRTDTQYFGPGTRLTVL.

The chain joins TRBV7-2 to TRBJ2-7, with 8 positions matching TRBD2. The germline gives CDR1 SGHTA, CDR2 FQGNSA. Trimming cost V 4 bases and J 5 bases; bases outside gene matches: 10. This CDR3 comprises 15 residues. The DNA for the CDR3 is TGTGCCAGCAGCTCCGCCCCGGGGGGGCGGAACGAGCAGTACTTC. It encodes CASSSAPGGRNEQYF.

This rearrangement joins TRBV4-1 to TRBJ2-5, with D possibly matching TRBD2 (6 bases). Germline-derived CDR1 and CDR2 are MGHRA and YSYEKL. CDR3 length: 15 amino acids. Trimming pared 4 bases from V and 3 bases from J, leaving 15 bases between. Written as DNA, the CDR3 is TGCGCCAGCAGCCGTTATTTTAGGGAGGAAGAGACCCAGTACTTC. Its protein is CASSRYFREEETQYF.

This clonotype was counted at least ten times. V is TRBV28 and J is TRBJ1-5; D not resolved. V was clipped by 5 bases and J by 1 base, with 6 bases between them. There are 13 residues in the CDR3. Germline V gene data show CDR1 as MDHEN and CDR2 as SYDVKM. Written as DNA, the CDR3 is TGTGCCAGCAGTCGCCAGAGCAATCAGCCCCAGCATTTT. Residues: CASSRQSNQPQHF.

The V and J genes are TRBV24-1 and TRBJ2-7; 7 bases are a match to TRBD2. Germline CDR1 and CDR2: KGHDR and SFDVKD. The V segment lost 6 bases and the J segment 5 bases; nucleotides outside the gene matches: 6. This CDR3 is 13 amino acids long. CDR3 bases: TGTGCCACCAGTAACGGGGGAGGGAACGAGCAGTACTTC. It encodes CATSNGGGNEQYF.

This clonotype was counted at least ten times. The chain carries TRBV11-2 and TRBJ2-2, with unresolved D. V lost 1 base, J lost 6 bases, and 6 bases lay in between. The CDR3 runs 13 residues. The germline CDR1 and CDR2 sequences are SGHAT and FQNNGV. In DNA, the CDR3 is TGTGCCAGCAGCTTAGGGGCGGCCGGGGAGCTGTTTTTT. Translation gives CASSLGAAGELFF.

CDR3 sequence: CASSLDPGQQETQYF. The CDR3 region has the DNA TGTGCCAGCAGCTTAGACCCGGGACAACAAGAGACCCAGTACTTC. V and J are TRBV7-9 and TRBJ2-5; D possibly corresponds to TRBD1 (6 bases). Germline V CDR1 and CDR2: SEHNR, FQNEAQ (reference sequence). Trimming removed 1 base at V and 2 bases at J, with 11 bases between. CDR3 size: 15 residues.

The rearrangement uses TRBV3-1 and TRBJ1-1; D perhaps matches TRBD1 (6 bases). CDR1 LGHDT and CDR2 YNNKEL come from the germline V gene (reference sequence). The CDR3 has 15 amino acids. V lost 4 bases and J lost 5, with 17 bases in between. CDR3 in DNA: TGTGCCAGCAGCCGCTTGGGGAGGGGGTCAACTGAAGCTTTCTTT. Protein: CASSRLGRGSTEAFF.

This clonotype was seen many times. The chain couples TRBV5-1 to TRBJ2-2, with 8 positions matching TRBD2. Trimming at V came to 7 bases and at J to 1 base, leaving 9 bases not matched to a gene. The germline V gene encodes CDR1 SGHRS and CDR2 YFSETQ. The CDR3 spans 16 residues. CDR3 coding DNA: TGCGCCAGCTCACAACTAGCGGTTTTGAACACCGGGGAGCTGTTTTTT. It is translated as CASSQLAVLNTGELFF.

The gene calls are TRBV5-1 and TRBJ2-3, with TRBD1 identical over 9 bases. The CDR3 is made up of 17 amino acids. V shed 4 bases and J 1 base; nucleotides not matched to a gene: 10. The V gene's germline CDR1 is SGHRS and CDR2 YFSETQ. Here the CDR3 reads CASSPGTGPLGTDTQYF. CDR3 in DNA: TGCGCCAGCAGCCCCGGGACAGGGCCCCTTGGCACAGATACGCAGTATTTT.

This clonotype was seen only a few times. This rearrangement joins TRBV28 to TRBJ2-5, with 8 nucleotides matching TRBD1. Per germline, CDR1 MDHEN and CDR2 SYDVKM. J was trimmed by 2 bases and V by 1 base; bases with no gene match: 6. The CDR3 consists of 16 residues. CDR3 nucleotide sequence: TGTGCCAGCAGTTTATATGGACAGGGAGAACAAGAGACCCAGTACTTC. Its protein is CASSLYGQGEQETQYF.

CDR3: CASSLRGKQEETQYF. The CDR3 DNA reads TGTGCCAGCAGTTTACGAGGGAAGCAAGAAGAGACCCAGTACTTC. The chain joins TRBV12-3 or TRBV12-4 to TRBJ2-5; D may be TRBD2 (5 bases). CDR3 length: 15 residues. The V gene lost 2 bases and the J gene lost 3 bases, with 13 bases spanning the gap.

This clonotype has a count of ten or more. This chain links TRBV12-3 or TRBV12-4 with TRBJ2-3, with unresolved D. V lost 1 base to trimming and J lost 0 bases, with 11 bases between them. The CDR3 contains 16 residues. This CDR3 reads CASSLVPRTSTDTQYF. CDR3 nucleotides: TGTGCCAGCAGTTTAGTACCCCGAACAAGCACAGATACGCAGTATTTT.

This clonotype was seen many times. The chain employs TRBV10-3 and TRBJ1-1; TRBD1 is a possible D gene (6 bases). The CDR3 loop spans 13 amino acids. The germline V gene has CDR1 ENHRY and CDR2 SYGVKD. Trimming took off 4 bases at V and 4 bases at J, with 10 bases between the two ends. In DNA, the CDR3 is TGTGCCATCAGTGCACAGGGCGGCACTGAAGCTTTCTTT. It codes for CAISAQGGTEAFF.

This clonotype was recorded at least ten times. The rearrangement uses TRBV10-3 and TRBJ2-5; TRBD1 matches 7 bases. The length of the CDR3 is 13 residues. Germline values: CDR1 ENHRY, CDR2 SYGVKD. The junction had 6 bases not matched to a gene; V was cut back by 6 bases and J by 5 bases. CDR3 DNA: TGTGCCATCAGAGACAGGGTTGACGAGACCCAGTACTTC. Its translation: CAIRDRVDETQYF.

There are a few counts of this clonotype. This sequence joins TRBV4-1 and TRBJ2-3; TRBD2 matches at 9 bases. Trimming cost V 0 bases and J 1 base; bases outside gene matches: 2. The CDR3 has 16 amino acids. Per the germline V gene, CDR1 is MGHRA and CDR2 is YSYEKL. CDR3 residues: CASSQERLAGTDTQYF. In DNA, the CDR3 is TGCGCCAGCAGCCAAGAACGACTAGCGGGCACAGATACGCAGTATTTT.

This clonotype was counted between two and nine times. V usage is TRBV20-1 and J usage is TRBJ2-7; 7 nucleotides match TRBD1. This CDR3 spans 11 amino acids. The germline gives CDR1 DFQATT, CDR2 SNEGSKA (reference sequence). V lost 5 bases and J lost 3; bases outside the gene matches: 1. CDR3 protein: CSAGDSYEQYF. The CDR3 bases are TGCAGTGCTGGGGACAGCTACGAGCAGTACTTC.